This is a list of T cell receptor beta chains from one sample in a study of blood T cells in healthy people across ages. TCRdb re-called the 5' RACE reads through MiXCR, storing one row per CDR3 protein. The data show around 1.1 million distinct CDR3 sequences, about two fifths seen once. Sequencing input: blood. The receptors come from a young man in good health. The conserved cysteine and the conserved F or W are not part of the CDR3 here. Rows may omit the clone size; those that give it use once, few, many or a size class.

CDR3 protein: SAIEVGNQPQH
V gene: TRBV20-1
J gene: TRBJ1-5
CDR3 length: 11
clone size: -

CDR3 protein: ASSSPHVANVLT
V gene: TRBV28
J gene: TRBJ2-6
CDR3 length: 12
clone size: -

CDR3 protein: ASSPMGGASYNEQF
V gene: TRBV5-6
J gene: TRBJ2-1
CDR3 length: 14
clone size: -

CDR3 protein: ASSVAIGTYEQY
V gene: TRBV9
J gene: TRBJ2-7
CDR3 length: 12
clone size: -

CDR3 protein: ASQLIAGNTYEQY
V gene: TRBV6-2/TRBV6-3
J gene: TRBJ2-7
CDR3 length: 13
clone size: -

CDR3 protein: ATSSPGGAYTGELF
V gene: TRBV15
J gene: TRBJ2-2
CDR3 length: 14
clone size: -

CDR3 protein: ASSSWLATTTPNYGYT
V gene: TRBV6-5
J gene: TRBJ1-2
CDR3 length: 16
clone size: few

CDR3 protein: ASSQERGAGGFYNEQF
V gene: TRBV4-3
J gene: TRBJ2-1
CDR3 length: 16
clone size: few

CDR3 protein: ASSLRGGWTDTQY
V gene: TRBV12-3/TRBV12-4
J gene: TRBJ2-3
CDR3 length: 13
clone size: -

CDR3 protein: ASSPRDSPTDTQY
V gene: TRBV12-3/TRBV12-4
J gene: TRBJ2-3
CDR3 length: 13
clone size: many

CDR3 protein: ASSYHAVVKGNQPQH
V gene: TRBV4-1
J gene: TRBJ1-5
CDR3 length: 15
clone size: few

CDR3 protein: SARDVRDRQETQY
V gene: TRBV20-1
J gene: TRBJ2-5
CDR3 length: 13
clone size: many

CDR3 protein: ASSVVENNEQF
V gene: TRBV7-2
J gene: TRBJ2-1
CDR3 length: 11
clone size: -

CDR3 protein: ASSLGLAGERDTQY
V gene: TRBV11-3
J gene: TRBJ2-3
CDR3 length: 14
clone size: -

CDR3 protein: ASSGSNTQY
V gene: TRBV11-2
J gene: TRBJ2-3
CDR3 length: 9
clone size: many

CDR3 protein: ASTPTQGSTDTQY
V gene: TRBV13
J gene: TRBJ2-3
CDR3 length: 13
clone size: -

CDR3 protein: ASSQGIQGVLDEQF
V gene: TRBV14
J gene: TRBJ2-1
CDR3 length: 14
clone size: -

CDR3 protein: ASSLSGRGQNNSPLH
V gene: TRBV5-6
J gene: TRBJ1-6
CDR3 length: 15
clone size: -

CDR3 protein: ASTQGIGSILH
V gene: TRBV12-3/TRBV12-4
J gene: TRBJ1-6
CDR3 length: 11
clone size: few

CDR3 protein: ASSISTGSMEAF
V gene: TRBV4-1
J gene: TRBJ1-1
CDR3 length: 12
clone size: few

CDR3 protein: ASSLSNGQNIQY
V gene: TRBV7-2
J gene: TRBJ2-4
CDR3 length: 12
clone size: few

CDR3 protein: SAPGTSGRPDTQY
V gene: TRBV20-1
J gene: TRBJ2-3
CDR3 length: 13
clone size: -

CDR3 protein: ASSLGTGDYNEQY
V gene: TRBV5-4
J gene: -
CDR3 length: 13
clone size: once

CDR3 protein: ASSLWTSYEQY
V gene: TRBV7-2
J gene: TRBJ2-7
CDR3 length: 11
clone size: -

CDR3 protein: ASSQATTGLAGGVTYNEQY
V gene: TRBV4-2
J gene: -
CDR3 length: 19
clone size: -

CDR3 protein: VSSLTGTAYYEQY
V gene: TRBV6-2/TRBV6-3
J gene: TRBJ2-7
CDR3 length: 13
clone size: -

CDR3 protein: SARDLGLAAMKEF
V gene: TRBV20-1
J gene: TRBJ2-1
CDR3 length: 13
clone size: -

CDR3 protein: ASSLSPPRTGPYTQY
V gene: TRBV7-9
J gene: TRBJ2-3
CDR3 length: 15
clone size: -

CDR3 protein: ASGTAVSTYGYT
V gene: TRBV25-1
J gene: TRBJ1-2
CDR3 length: 12
clone size: many

CDR3 protein: AGSGGTIAEQF
V gene: TRBV4-1
J gene: TRBJ2-1
CDR3 length: 11
clone size: -

CDR3 protein: ASSIGRDNEQF
V gene: TRBV12-3/TRBV12-4
J gene: TRBJ2-1
CDR3 length: 11
clone size: many

CDR3 protein: ASSNPLDSSNTEAF
V gene: TRBV21-1
J gene: TRBJ1-1
CDR3 length: 14
clone size: few

CDR3 protein: ASSRETGTYNSPLH
V gene: TRBV27
J gene: TRBJ1-6
CDR3 length: 14
clone size: -

CDR3 protein: ASSPSRSGSQNEQY
V gene: TRBV12-3/TRBV12-4
J gene: TRBJ2-5
CDR3 length: 14
clone size: -

CDR3 protein: ATSDPLTAETQY
V gene: TRBV24-1
J gene: TRBJ2-5
CDR3 length: 12
clone size: -

CDR3 protein: SASPGLSEQSYNSPLH
V gene: TRBV20-1
J gene: TRBJ1-6
CDR3 length: 16
clone size: few

CDR3 protein: ASSKSRSNQPQH
V gene: TRBV6-5
J gene: TRBJ1-5
CDR3 length: 12
clone size: -

CDR3 protein: ASSELGKNIQY
V gene: TRBV25-1
J gene: TRBJ2-4
CDR3 length: 11
clone size: once

CDR3 protein: ASSLDSDRGSEQY
V gene: TRBV11-2
J gene: TRBJ2-7
CDR3 length: 13
clone size: few

CDR3 protein: ASSPAWPQH
V gene: TRBV28
J gene: TRBJ1-5
CDR3 length: 9
clone size: -

CDR3 protein: ASSQPGQGGAEAF
V gene: TRBV4-1
J gene: TRBJ1-1
CDR3 length: 13
clone size: -

CDR3 protein: ASSAYWGRAVNEQF
V gene: TRBV7-8
J gene: TRBJ2-1
CDR3 length: 14
clone size: once

CDR3 protein: ASSAYTGTGITDTQY
V gene: TRBV28
J gene: TRBJ2-3
CDR3 length: 15
clone size: -

CDR3 protein: ASSPTGRLFYGYT
V gene: TRBV3-1
J gene: TRBJ1-2
CDR3 length: 13
clone size: -

CDR3 protein: ASSVGAGLSTDTQY
V gene: TRBV9
J gene: TRBJ2-3
CDR3 length: 14
clone size: -

CDR3 protein: ASSGDRGGYNEQF
V gene: TRBV12-3/TRBV12-4
J gene: TRBJ2-1
CDR3 length: 13
clone size: -

CDR3 protein: ASSPPYDTQY
V gene: TRBV7-2
J gene: TRBJ2-3
CDR3 length: 10
clone size: many

CDR3 protein: ASRAGVTYSNQPQH
V gene: TRBV2
J gene: TRBJ1-5
CDR3 length: 14
clone size: few

CDR3 protein: ASSLGLAGVPTDTQY
V gene: TRBV5-1
J gene: TRBJ2-3
CDR3 length: 15
clone size: -

CDR3 protein: ASSDSGSRGKTNTGELF
V gene: TRBV7-3
J gene: TRBJ2-2
CDR3 length: 17
clone size: -

CDR3 protein: SASGGADEKLF
V gene: TRBV20-1
J gene: TRBJ1-4
CDR3 length: 11
clone size: few

CDR3 protein: AISDTGGPDTQY
V gene: TRBV10-3
J gene: TRBJ2-3
CDR3 length: 12
clone size: -

CDR3 protein: SVVPGSGNYGYT
V gene: TRBV29-1
J gene: TRBJ1-2
CDR3 length: 12
clone size: -

CDR3 protein: ASSLNRGVSETQY
V gene: TRBV4-2
J gene: TRBJ2-5
CDR3 length: 13
clone size: many

CDR3 protein: ASSTTHTGELF
V gene: TRBV6-5
J gene: TRBJ2-2
CDR3 length: 11
clone size: once

CDR3 protein: SAKEGSETYEQY
V gene: TRBV20-1
J gene: TRBJ2-7
CDR3 length: 12
clone size: -